The entry that follows covers one T cell receptor beta chain sequence. The target antigen is unknown. In chemo-refractory metastatic non-small-cell lung cancer, patients got ipilimumab CTLA-4 blockade together with focal radiation. This entry belongs to a study of radiotherapy plus CTLA-4 blockade in lung cancer. As for the study in general: Objective responses arose in approximately 17% of patients, and approximately 28% experienced disease control.

Study observations and caveats: Increased serum interferon-beta after radiation also reportedly predicted response strongly.

This CDR3 has 17 amino acids. Germline CDR1 and CDR2: SGHDN and FVKESK. Germline trimming cut 4 bases from V and 0 bases from J; bases unmatched to any gene: 8. Assay: immunoSEQ multiplex PCR; the TCRdb copy retains only in-frame clones and omits some. The sample holds 40,000 to 45,000 clones, 65% to 75% seen once. The TCR originated in a human donor with non-small cell lung cancer who had stable disease on radiotherapy plus ipilimumab. J is TRBJ2-7 and V is TRBV14; TRBD1 agrees at 11 bases. Sample: peripheral blood, taken from a patient treated with radiotherapy plus ipilimumab. Here the CDR3 DNA reads TGTGCCAGCAGCCCGCGAACCGGGACAGGGGGCTCCTACGAGCAGTACTTC. It translates to CASSPRTGTGGSYEQYF.